In its sample, the clone carrying this T cell receptor beta chain was seen a few times. These data belong to a study of patients and donors after allogeneic stem cell transplantation. TCRdb itself ran the RT-PCR reads through MiXCR, one entry per CDR3 protein. The table includes over 400,000 distinct CDR3 sequences, 16% detected once. The CDR3 covers 13 residues. V was pared by 5 bases and J by 9 bases, with 16 bases between. Germline CDR1 reads SGHTA; CDR2 reads FQGTGA. The TCR comes from a human donor who was either an allogeneic HSCT recipient or a stem cell or donor lymphocyte infusion donor (not recorded which). It is not recorded whose cells these are; they may come from a transplant donor. The chain couples TRBV7-3 to TRBJ2-5; D is perhaps TRBD2 (6 bases). Sequencing was carried out using blood, either unsorted or a sorted T cell fraction (not recorded which). DNA of the CDR3: TGTGCCAGCAGCCTTTCTGGCTCGGGGGCCCAGTACTTC. This codes for CASSLSGSGAQYF.